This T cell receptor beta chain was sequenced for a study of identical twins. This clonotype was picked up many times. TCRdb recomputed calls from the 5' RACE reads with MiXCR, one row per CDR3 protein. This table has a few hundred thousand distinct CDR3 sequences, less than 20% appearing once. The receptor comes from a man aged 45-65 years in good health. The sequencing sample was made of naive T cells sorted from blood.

CDR3 sequence reads: CSAGTAYEKLFF. Written as DNA, the CDR3 is TGCAGTGCCGGGACGGCTTATGAAAAACTGTTTTTT. The gene calls are TRBV20-1 and TRBJ1-4, with D maybe TRBD1 (5 bases). V shed 6 bases and J shed 6 bases, with 11 bases lying between them. The CDR3 is 12 amino acids. Germline values: CDR1 DFQATT, CDR2 SNEGSKA (reference sequence).